The 12 T cell receptor beta chains below all came from one sample that was sequenced in a study of identical twins. One entry per CDR3 protein, called by TCRdb with MiXCR from the 5' RACE reads. The top ten hold about 1.6% of the sample, which has roughly 630,000 distinct CDR3 sequences, 7.1% seen once. Separately, the same data were catalogued under a study of yellow fever vaccine responses in identical twins.

Sequencing was carried out using PBMCs. The receptor set was obtained from a woman under 30 in good health.

This clonotype was detected many times. The chain has TRBV28 and TRBJ2-1; a weak D match, TRBD1 (7 bases). Trimming left V 6 bases short and J 9 bases short, with 18 bases between. CDR1 MDHEN and CDR2 SYDVKM come from the germline V gene. The CDR3 consists of 14 residues. In DNA form, the CDR3 reads TGTGCCAGCAGACCAGGGGGGCCCAGGGTTGAGCAGTTCTTC. It yields the protein CASRPGGPRVEQFF.

The chain links TRBV29-1 to TRBJ2-7; 8 bases fit TRBD2. The CDR3 sequence is 17 residues long. Looked up from germline, CDR1 is SQVTM and CDR2 is ANQGSEA. V was clipped by 6 bases and J by 1 base; unmatched bases: 17. This CDR3 is CSVAGTSGHQGSYEQYF. The DNA of the CDR3 is TGCAGCGTGGCAGGCACTAGCGGACACCAGGGGTCCTACGAGCAGTACTTC.

This clonotype appeared many times. The chain employs TRBV29-1 and TRBJ2-2; TRBD2 might be the D (6 bases). CDR1 and CDR2 (germline): SQVTM, ANQGSEA. Trimming pared 7 bases from V and 1 base from J, leaving 13 bases between. The length of the CDR3 is 14 residues. The CDR3 DNA reads TGCAGCGGGGGGGACTTTGTGAACACCGGGGAGCTGTTTTTT. Its protein is CSGGDFVNTGELFF.

The rearrangement uses TRBV10-3 and TRBJ1-6; D possibly corresponds to TRBD1 (6 bases). Germline loops: CDR1 ENHRY, CDR2 SYGVKD. The V end was cut by 8 bases, the J end by 9 bases, with 29 bases between. The CDR3 has 18 residues. The CDR3 loop is CAICFKGGLMGKGSPLHF. In DNA, the CDR3 is TGTGCCATCTGTTTTAAAGGGGGTTTAATGGGGAAGGGTTCACCCCTCCACTTT.

This chain connects TRBV5-1 to TRBJ1-4; 7 bases agree with TRBD1. V shed 3 bases and J 8 bases; nucleotides not matched to a gene: 10. There are 15 residues in the CDR3. Germline V lookup: CDR1 SGHRS, CDR2 YFSETQ. CDR3 DNA sequence: TGCGCCAGCAGCTCCAGACAGGGAAGGAAGGAAAAACTGTTTTTT. This encodes CASSSRQGRKEKLFF. The full variable domain, rest sourced from reference TRBV5-1 and TRBJ1-4, is KAGVTQTPRYLIKTRGQQVTLSCSPISGHRSVSWYQQTPGQGLQFLFEYFSETQRNKGNFPGRFSGRQFSNSRSEMNVSTLELGDSALYLCASSSRQGRKEKLFFGSGTQLSVL.

The V call is TRBV20-1, the J call TRBJ2-1; 7 nucleotides line up with TRBD2. J was trimmed by 4 bases and V by 0 bases; bases with no gene match: 9. CDR3 length equals 16 residues. Germline CDR1 and CDR2: DFQATT and SNEGSKA (reference sequence). CDR3 nucleotides: TGCAGTGCTAGAGAACCTTCAGCGGGGCCTTACAATGAGCAGTTCTTC. Translation gives CSAREPSAGPYNEQFF.

This chain uses TRBV10-3 with TRBJ2-1; 7 positions match TRBD1. Germline V gene lookup returns CDR1 ENHRY and CDR2 SYGVKD. Losses at the gene ends were 4 bases for V and 9 bases for J; bases not matched to a gene: 12. The CDR3 is made up of 15 amino acids. CDR3 nucleotides: TGTGCCATCAGTGCCCTTCAGGGGGATTATATTGAGCAGTTCTTC. This sequence encodes CAISALQGDYIEQFF.

This clonotype was seen a handful of times. The J gene is TRBJ2-1, the V gene TRBV6-5, with D hard to call. CDR3 length: 14 residues. V shed 0 bases and J shed 5 bases, with 8 bases lying between them. The germline CDR1 and CDR2 sequences are MNHEY and SVGAGI. The CDR3 sequence: CASSYSFSNNEQFF. The CDR3 DNA follows: TGTGCCAGCAGTTACTCGTTTTCGAACAATGAGCAGTTCTTC.

This clonotype was seen at least ten times. CDR3 sequence: CASSSPGFEQYF. The CDR3, as DNA: TGTGCCAGCAGTTCCCCGGGTTTCGAGCAGTACTTC. This sequence joins TRBV28 and TRBJ2-7, with unresolved D. V shed 4 bases and J shed 6 bases, with 10 bases lying between them. The germline V gene has CDR1 MDHEN and CDR2 SYDVKM. This CDR3 region has 12 residues.

The chain combines TRBV7-8 with TRBJ2-1, with a tentative D call TRBD1 (6 bases). Trimming took 5 bases from V and 7 from J, leaving 15 bases between them. The CDR3 spans 14 residues. Per the germline V gene, CDR1 is SGHVS and CDR2 is FQNEAQ. In DNA, the CDR3 is TGTGCCAGCAGCCCTCTATTAAGGGGGAATGAGCAGTTCTTC. It encodes CASSPLLRGNEQFF.

This clonotype showed up many times. This chain uses TRBV6-5 with TRBJ1-1; maybe TRBD1 (6 bases). The CDR3 is 16 residues long. Germline CDR1 reads MNHEY; CDR2 reads SVGAGI. Trimming removed 4 bases at V and 6 bases at J, with 21 bases between. CDR3 nucleotide sequence: TGTGCCAGCAGTTCCCTCGGGACAACTAAGGGCTCTGAAGCTTTCTTT. Protein: CASSSLGTTKGSEAFF.

V and J are TRBV20-1 and TRBJ2-5; no clear D. Trimming took off 6 bases at V and 5 bases at J, with 13 bases between the two ends. This CDR3 is built from 12 residues. Germline V CDR1 and CDR2: DFQATT, SNEGSKA (reference sequence). The CDR3 is CSAYPLVETQYF. The CDR3 DNA sequence: TGCAGTGCCTACCCCCTAGTCGAGACCCAGTACTTC.